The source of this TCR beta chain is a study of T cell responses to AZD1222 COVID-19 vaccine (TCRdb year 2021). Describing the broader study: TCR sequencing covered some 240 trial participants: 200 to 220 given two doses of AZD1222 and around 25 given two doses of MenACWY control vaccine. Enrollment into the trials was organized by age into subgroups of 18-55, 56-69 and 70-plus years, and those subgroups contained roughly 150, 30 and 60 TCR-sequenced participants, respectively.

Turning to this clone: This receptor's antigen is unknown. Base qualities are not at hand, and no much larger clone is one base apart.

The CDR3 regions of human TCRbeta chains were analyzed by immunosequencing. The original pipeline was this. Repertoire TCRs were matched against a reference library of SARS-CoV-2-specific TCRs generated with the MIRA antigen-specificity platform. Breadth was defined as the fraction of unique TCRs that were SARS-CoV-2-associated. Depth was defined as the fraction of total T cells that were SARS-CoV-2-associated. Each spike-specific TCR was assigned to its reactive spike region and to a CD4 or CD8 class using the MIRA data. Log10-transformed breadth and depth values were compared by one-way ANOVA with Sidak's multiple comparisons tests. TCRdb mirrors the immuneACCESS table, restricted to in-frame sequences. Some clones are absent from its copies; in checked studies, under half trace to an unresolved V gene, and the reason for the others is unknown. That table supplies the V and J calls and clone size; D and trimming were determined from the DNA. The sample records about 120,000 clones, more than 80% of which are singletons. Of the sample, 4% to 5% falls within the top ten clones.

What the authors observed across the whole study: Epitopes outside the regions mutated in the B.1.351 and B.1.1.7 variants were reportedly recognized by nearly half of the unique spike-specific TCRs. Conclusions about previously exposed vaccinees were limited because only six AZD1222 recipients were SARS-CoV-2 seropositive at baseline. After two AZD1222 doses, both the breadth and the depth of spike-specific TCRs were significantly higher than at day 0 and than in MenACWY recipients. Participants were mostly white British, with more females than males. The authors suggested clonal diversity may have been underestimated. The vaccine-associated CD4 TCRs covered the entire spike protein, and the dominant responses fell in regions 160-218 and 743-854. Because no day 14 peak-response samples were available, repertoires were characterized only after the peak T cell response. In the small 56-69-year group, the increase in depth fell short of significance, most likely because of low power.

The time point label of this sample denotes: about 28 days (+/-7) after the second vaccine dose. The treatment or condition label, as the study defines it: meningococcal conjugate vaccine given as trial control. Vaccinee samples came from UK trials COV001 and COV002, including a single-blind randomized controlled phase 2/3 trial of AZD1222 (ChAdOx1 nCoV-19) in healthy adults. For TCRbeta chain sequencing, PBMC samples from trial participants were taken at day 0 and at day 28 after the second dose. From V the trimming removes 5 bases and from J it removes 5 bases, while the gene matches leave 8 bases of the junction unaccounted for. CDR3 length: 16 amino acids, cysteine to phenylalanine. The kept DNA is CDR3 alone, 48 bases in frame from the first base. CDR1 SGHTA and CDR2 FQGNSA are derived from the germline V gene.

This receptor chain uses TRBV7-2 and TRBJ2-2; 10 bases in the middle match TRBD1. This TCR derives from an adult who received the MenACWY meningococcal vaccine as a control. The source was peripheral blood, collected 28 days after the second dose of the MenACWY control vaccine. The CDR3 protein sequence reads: CASSTTGTGVTGELFF. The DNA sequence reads TGTGCCAGCAGCACAACCGGGACAGGGGTGACCGGGGAGCTGTTTTTT.